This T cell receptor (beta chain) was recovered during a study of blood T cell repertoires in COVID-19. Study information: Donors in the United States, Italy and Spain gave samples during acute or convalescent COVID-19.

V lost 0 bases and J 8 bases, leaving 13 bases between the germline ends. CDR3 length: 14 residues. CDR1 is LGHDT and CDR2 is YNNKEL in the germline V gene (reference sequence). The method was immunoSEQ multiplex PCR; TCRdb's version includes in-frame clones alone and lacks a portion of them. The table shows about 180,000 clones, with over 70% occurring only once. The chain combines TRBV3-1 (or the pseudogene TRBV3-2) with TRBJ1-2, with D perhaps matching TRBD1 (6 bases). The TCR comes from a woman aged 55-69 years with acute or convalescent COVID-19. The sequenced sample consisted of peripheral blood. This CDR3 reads CASSQEVRGDGYTF. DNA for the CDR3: TGTGCCAGCAGCCAAGAGGTCAGGGGCGACGGCTACACCTTC.